This record looks at one T cell receptor (beta chain) sequence and its context. The antigen is undetermined. This CDR3 has 16 residues. Trimming pared 2 bases from V and 3 bases from J, leaving 14 bases between. Germline V gene sequence: CDR1 MNHNS, CDR2 SASEGT. The data belong to a study of T cells after yellow fever vaccination. A universal primer site and UMIs were added as TCR cDNA was made by 5'RACE template switching. In TCRdb, the 5' RACE reads were re-called with MiXCR into one record per CDR3 protein. This table holds 600,000 to 750,000 distinct CDR3 sequences, 9% to 15% found once. The study's findings and limits: A small share of clonotypes appeared in both CD4 and CD8 compartments. Though it reached lower strength, the secondary response hit its peak faster, day 5 versus 15. Primary-vaccination clones mostly resurfaced post-booster (about 95% CD4, roughly 90% CD8).

The chain links TRBV6-1 to TRBJ1-5; the D is unclear. The sample here was PBMCs, taken on the day of the yellow fever booster vaccination. The receptor's source is a man aged 30 to 45 who received the YFV17D yellow fever vaccine. CDR3 sequence (DNA): TGTGCCAGCAGTGAACTCCGAGGGCGGATCAATCAGCCCCAGCATTTT. It encodes CASSELRGRINQPQHF.